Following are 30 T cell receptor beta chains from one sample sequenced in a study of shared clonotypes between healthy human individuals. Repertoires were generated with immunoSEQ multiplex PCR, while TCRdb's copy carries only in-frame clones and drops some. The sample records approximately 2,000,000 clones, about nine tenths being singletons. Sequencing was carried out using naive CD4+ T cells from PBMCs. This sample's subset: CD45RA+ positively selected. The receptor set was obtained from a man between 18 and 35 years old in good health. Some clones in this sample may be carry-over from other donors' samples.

The CDR3 coding sequence is TGTGCCAGCAGTGACCACGGGACAGCTAACTATGGCTACACCTTC. Encoded protein: CASSDHGTANYGYTF. The chain has TRBV25-1 and TRBJ1-2; 7 positions agree with TRBD1. The CDR3 is 15 residues long. CDR1 and CDR2 from the germline V gene are MGHDK and SYGVNS. V lost 3 bases to trimming and J lost 0 bases; unmatched junction nucleotides: 4.

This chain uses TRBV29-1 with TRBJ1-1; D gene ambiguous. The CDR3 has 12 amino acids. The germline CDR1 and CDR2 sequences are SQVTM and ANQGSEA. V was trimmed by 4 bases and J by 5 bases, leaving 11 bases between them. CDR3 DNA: TGCAGCGTTGTCACGGGAGGTACTGAAGCTTTCTTT. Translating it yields CSVVTGGTEAFF.

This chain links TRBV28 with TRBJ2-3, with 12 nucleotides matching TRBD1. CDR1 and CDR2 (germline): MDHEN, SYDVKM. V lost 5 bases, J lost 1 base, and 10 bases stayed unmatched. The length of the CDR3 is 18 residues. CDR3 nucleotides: TGTGCCAGCAGTAAACCGGGACAGGGGGCCCGGCGCACAGATACGCAGTATTTT. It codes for CASSKPGQGARRTDTQYF.

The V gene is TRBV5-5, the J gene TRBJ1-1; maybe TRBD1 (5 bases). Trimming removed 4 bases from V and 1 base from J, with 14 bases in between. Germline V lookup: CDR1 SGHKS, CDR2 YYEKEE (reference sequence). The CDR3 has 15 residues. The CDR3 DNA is TGTGCCAGCAGCCTGGGACCGCGAGAGAACACTGAAGCTTTCTTT. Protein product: CASSLGPRENTEAFF.

The CDR3 protein is CASRDPTNYGYTF. Written as DNA, the CDR3 is TGTGCCAGCAGGGACCCCACGAACTATGGCTACACCTTC. The rearrangement uses TRBV28 and TRBJ1-2; D gene uncertain. This CDR3 comprises 13 residues. V was cut by 6 bases and J by 2 bases, with 10 bases left in between. CDR1 and CDR2 from the germline V gene are MDHEN and SYDVKM.

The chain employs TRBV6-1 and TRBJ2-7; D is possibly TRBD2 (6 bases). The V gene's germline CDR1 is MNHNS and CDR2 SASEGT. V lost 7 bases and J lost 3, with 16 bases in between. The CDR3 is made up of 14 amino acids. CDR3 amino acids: CASTSGDRYYEQYF. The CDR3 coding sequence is TGTGCCAGCACTTCGGGGGACCGATACTACGAGCAGTACTTC.

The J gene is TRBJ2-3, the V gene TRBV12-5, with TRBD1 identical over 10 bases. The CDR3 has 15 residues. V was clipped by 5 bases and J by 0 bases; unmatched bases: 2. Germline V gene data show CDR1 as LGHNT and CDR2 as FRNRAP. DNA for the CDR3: TGTGCTAGTGGTCCGGGACAGGGGAGCACAGATACGCAGTATTTT. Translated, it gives CASGPGQGSTDTQYF.

The CDR3, as DNA: TGTGCCAGCAGCCGCGAGCCCGGAGGAGGGAGGTCTCATGGTGAGCAGTTCTTC. This gives the protein CASSREPGGGRSHGEQFF. The chain recombines TRBV4-2 with TRBJ2-1; tentatively, D is TRBD2 (6 bases). Trimming removed 4 bases at V and 9 bases at J, with 28 bases between. Germline-derived CDR1 and CDR2 are LGHNA and YNFKEQ. The CDR3 is 18 residues long.

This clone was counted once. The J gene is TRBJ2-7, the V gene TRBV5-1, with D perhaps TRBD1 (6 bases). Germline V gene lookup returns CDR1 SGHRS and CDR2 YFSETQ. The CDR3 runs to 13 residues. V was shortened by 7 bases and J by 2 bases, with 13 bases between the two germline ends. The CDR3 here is CASYRDKTYEQYF. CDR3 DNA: TGCGCCAGCTACCGGGACAAAACCTACGAGCAGTACTTC.

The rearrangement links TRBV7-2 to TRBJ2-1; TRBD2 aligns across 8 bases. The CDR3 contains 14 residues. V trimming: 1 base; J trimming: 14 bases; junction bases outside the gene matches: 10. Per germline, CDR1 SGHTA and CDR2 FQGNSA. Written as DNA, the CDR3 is TGTGCCAGCAGCTTAGGGGGAGCGGGAGTAAAGGAGTTCTTC. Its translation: CASSLGGAGVKEFF.

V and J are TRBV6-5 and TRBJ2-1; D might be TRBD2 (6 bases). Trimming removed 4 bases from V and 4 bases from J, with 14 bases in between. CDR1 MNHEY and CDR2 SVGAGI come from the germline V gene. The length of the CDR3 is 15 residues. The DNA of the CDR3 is TGTGCCAGCAGTTCCGGGACTCCTAATTACAATGAGCAGTTCTTC. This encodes CASSSGTPNYNEQFF.

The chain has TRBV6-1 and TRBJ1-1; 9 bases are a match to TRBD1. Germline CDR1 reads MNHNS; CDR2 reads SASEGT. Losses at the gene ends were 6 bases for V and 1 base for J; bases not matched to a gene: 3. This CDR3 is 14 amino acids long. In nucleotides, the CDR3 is TGTGCCAGCAGCCGGACAGGGGAGAACACTGAAGCTTTCTTT. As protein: CASSRTGENTEAFF.

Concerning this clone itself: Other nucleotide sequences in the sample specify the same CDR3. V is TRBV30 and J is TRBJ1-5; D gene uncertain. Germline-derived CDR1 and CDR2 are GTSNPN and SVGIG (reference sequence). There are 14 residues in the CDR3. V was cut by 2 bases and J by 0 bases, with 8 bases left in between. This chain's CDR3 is CAWSLVNSNQPQHF. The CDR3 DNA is TGTGCCTGGAGTCTCGTTAATAGCAATCAGCCCCAGCATTTT.

The CDR3 region is CASTRDFVYEQYF. The CDR3 nucleotides are TGTGCCAGCACGCGAGACTTTGTCTACGAGCAGTACTTC. The chain has TRBV6-1 and TRBJ2-7; D not resolved. Germline V gene lookup returns CDR1 MNHNS and CDR2 SASEGT. V was shortened by 7 bases and J by 3 bases, with 13 bases between the two germline ends. The CDR3 runs 13 residues.

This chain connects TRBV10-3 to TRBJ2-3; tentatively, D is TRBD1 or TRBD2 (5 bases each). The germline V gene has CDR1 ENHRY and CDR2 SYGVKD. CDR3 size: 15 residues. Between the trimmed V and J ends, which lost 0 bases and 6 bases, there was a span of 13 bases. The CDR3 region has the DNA TGTGCCATCAGTGAGTCGTTATGGGGCGGGGATACGCAGTATTTT. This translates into CAISESLWGGDTQYF.

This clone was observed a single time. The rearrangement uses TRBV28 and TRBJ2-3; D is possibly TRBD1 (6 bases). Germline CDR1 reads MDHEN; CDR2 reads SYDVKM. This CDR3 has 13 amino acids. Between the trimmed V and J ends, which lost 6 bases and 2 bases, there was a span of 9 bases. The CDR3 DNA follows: TGTGCCAGCAGACAGGGAAACACAGATACGCAGTATTTT. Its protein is CASRQGNTDTQYF. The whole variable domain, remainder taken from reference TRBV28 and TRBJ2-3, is DVKVTQSSRYLVKRTGEKVFLECVQDMDHENMFWYRQDPGLGLRLIYFSYDVKMKEKGDIPEGYSVSREKKERFSLILESASTNQTSMYLCASRQGNTDTQYFGPGTRLTVL.

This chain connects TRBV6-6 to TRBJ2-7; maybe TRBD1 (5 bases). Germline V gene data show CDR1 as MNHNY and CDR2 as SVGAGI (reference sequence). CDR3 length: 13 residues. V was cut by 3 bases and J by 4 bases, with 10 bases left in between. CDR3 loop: CASSYQGGYEQYF. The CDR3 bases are TGTGCCAGCAGTTATCAGGGTGGGTACGAGCAGTACTTC.

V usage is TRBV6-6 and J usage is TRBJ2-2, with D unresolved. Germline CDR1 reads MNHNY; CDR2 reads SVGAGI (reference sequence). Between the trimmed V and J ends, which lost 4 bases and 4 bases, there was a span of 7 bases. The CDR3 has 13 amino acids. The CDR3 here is CASSSTFTGELFF. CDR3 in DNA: TGTGCCAGCAGTTCGACATTCACCGGGGAGCTGTTTTTT.

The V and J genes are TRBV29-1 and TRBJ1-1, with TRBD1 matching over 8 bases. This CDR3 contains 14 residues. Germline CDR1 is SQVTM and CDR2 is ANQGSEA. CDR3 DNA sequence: TGCGGGGTGGCAGGGGGCGCACATGGAATCCGCGCTTTCTTT. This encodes CGVAGGAHGIRAFF.

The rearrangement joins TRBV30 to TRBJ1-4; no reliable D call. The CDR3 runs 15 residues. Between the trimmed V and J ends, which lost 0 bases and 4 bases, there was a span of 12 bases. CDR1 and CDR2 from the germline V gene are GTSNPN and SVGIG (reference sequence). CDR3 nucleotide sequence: TGTGCCTGGAGTGTAGGCGGCAATTTTAATGAAAAACTGTTTTTT. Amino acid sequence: CAWSVGGNFNEKLFF.

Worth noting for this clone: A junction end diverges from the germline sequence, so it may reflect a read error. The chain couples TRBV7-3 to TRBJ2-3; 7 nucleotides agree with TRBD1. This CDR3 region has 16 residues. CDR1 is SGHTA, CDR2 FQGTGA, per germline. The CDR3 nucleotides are TGTGCCAGCAGCCCCCGGGGACAGATTCTCACAGAAACGCAGTATTTT. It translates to CASSPRGQILTETQYF.

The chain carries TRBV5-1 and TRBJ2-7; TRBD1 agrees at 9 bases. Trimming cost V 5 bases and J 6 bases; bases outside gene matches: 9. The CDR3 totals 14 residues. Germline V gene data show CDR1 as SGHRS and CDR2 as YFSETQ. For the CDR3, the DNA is TGCGCCAGCAGAGCTACAGGGGGCACATTCGAGCAGTACTTC. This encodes CASRATGGTFEQYF.

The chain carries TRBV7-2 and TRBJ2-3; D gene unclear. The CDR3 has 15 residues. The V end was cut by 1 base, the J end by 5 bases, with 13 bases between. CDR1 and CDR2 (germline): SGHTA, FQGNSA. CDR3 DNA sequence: TGTGCCAGCAGCTTAGTGGTGCTCGTTGTAGATACGCAGTATTTT. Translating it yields CASSLVVLVVDTQYF. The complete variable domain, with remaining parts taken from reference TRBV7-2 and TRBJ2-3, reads GAGVSQSPSNKVTEKGKDVELRCDPISGHTALYWYRQSLGQGLEFLIYFQGNSAPDKSGLPSDRFSAERTGGSVSTLTIQRTQQEDSAVYLCASSLVVLVVDTQYFGPGTRLTVL.

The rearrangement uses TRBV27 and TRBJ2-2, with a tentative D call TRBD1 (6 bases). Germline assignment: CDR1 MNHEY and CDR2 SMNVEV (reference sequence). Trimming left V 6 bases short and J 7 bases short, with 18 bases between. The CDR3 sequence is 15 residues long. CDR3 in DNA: TGTGCCAGCAGGGAAACAGGGTTAAGGAACGGGGAGCTGTTTTTT. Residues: CASRETGLRNGELFF.

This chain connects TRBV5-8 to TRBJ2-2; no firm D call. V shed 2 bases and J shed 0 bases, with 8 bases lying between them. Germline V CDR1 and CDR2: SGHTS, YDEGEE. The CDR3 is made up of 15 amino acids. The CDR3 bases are TGTGCCAGCAGCTTCTACACAGCGAACACCGGGGAGCTGTTTTTT. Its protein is CASSFYTANTGELFF.

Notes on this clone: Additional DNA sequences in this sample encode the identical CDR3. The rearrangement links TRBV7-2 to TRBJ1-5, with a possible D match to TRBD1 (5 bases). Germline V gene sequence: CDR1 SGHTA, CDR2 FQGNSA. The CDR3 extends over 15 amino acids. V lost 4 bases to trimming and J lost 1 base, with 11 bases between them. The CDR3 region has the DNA TGTGCCAGCAGCTACGTGGGGGACAGCAATCAGCCCCAGCATTTT. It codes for CASSYVGDSNQPQHF.

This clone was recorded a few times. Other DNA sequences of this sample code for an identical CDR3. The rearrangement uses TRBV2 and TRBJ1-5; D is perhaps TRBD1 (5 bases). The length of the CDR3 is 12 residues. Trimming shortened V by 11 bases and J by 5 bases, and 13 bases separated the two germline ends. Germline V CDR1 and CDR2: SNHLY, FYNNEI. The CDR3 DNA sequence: TGTGCCTCGGGACTTCGGGATCAGCCCCAGCATTTT. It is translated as CASGLRDQPQHF.

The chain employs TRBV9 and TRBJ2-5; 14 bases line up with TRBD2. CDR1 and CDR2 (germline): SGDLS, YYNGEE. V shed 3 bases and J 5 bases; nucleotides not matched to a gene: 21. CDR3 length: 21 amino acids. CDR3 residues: CASSALFRLAGGPSQLETQYF. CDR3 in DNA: TGTGCCAGCAGCGCGCTATTCCGACTAGCGGGAGGGCCCTCTCAGCTGGAGACCCAGTACTTC.

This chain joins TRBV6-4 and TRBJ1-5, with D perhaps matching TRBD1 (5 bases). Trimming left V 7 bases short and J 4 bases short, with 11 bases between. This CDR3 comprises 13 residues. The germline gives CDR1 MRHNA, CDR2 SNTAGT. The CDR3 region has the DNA TGTGCCAGCACGGGACTCCTTAATCAGCCCCAGCATTTT. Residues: CASTGLLNQPQHF.

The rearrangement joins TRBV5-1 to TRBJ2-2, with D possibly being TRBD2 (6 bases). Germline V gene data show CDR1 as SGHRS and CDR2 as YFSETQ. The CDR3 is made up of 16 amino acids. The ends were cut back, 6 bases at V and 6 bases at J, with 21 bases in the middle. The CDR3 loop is CASKARDSLAAGELFF. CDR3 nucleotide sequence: TGCGCCAGCAAGGCCCGGGACTCACTGGCGGCCGGGGAGCTGTTTTTT.